This TCR beta chain was recorded in a study of regulatory T cells in long-lasting Graves disease. Arm-PCR of CDR3 regions and iRepertoire HTBI primers were used to build TCR beta libraries. MiXCR, run by TCRdb on the multiplex PCR reads, gives a single entry per CDR3 protein. The repertoire holds 400,000 to 500,000 distinct CDR3 sequences, roughly 23% seen once, with about 13% in the top ten. This clonotype has more than one count but fewer than ten. Time point meaning: persistent/refractory GD, antithyroid drugs over 5 years with positive TRAb. PBMC RNA served as the TCR library source. The CDR3 covers 15 residues. CDR1 is ENHRY, CDR2 SYGVKD, per germline. The V segment lost 6 bases and the J segment 3 bases; nucleotides outside the gene matches: 10.

The source material was peripheral blood mononuclear cells (PBMCs), sampled when the disease was refractory, from a patient treated with antithyroid drugs. The source is a female donor with Graves disease. The chain employs TRBV10-3 and TRBJ2-5, with 7 bases lining up with TRBD1. Here the CDR3 reads CAIRAPGTVEETQYF. CDR3 sequence (DNA): TGTGCCATCAGGGCCCCCGGGACAGTCGAAGAGACCCAGTACTTC.